This TCR beta chain was captured in a study of radiation and T cells in renal cell carcinoma. Noted time point: baseline pretreatment blood. Treatment given: 15 Gy SBRT to primary tumor, nephrectomy 4 weeks later. Radiation-treated patients gave blood at baseline, week 2 and week 4. J gave up 3 bases and V 5 bases, and 8 bases lay outside the gene matches. CDR1 SGHVS and CDR2 FQNEAQ come from the germline V gene. The CDR3 consists of 15 residues. The protocol was immunoSEQ multiplex PCR, while the TCRdb copy is restricted to in-frame clones and leaves out a portion. There are 70,000 to 100,000 clones in the sample; about four fifths occur only once, and roughly 6.8% lies in the top ten.

The V and J genes are TRBV7-8 and TRBJ2-7; 9 bases align to TRBD2. This clonotype was obtained from a man aged 60-69 years with renal cell carcinoma. The material sequenced was blood, taken from a patient whose treatment included radiotherapy and nephrectomy. CDR3 residues: CASSDRLAANYEQYF. CDR3 nucleotide sequence: TGTGCCAGCAGCGACCGACTAGCGGCTAACTACGAGCAGTACTTC.